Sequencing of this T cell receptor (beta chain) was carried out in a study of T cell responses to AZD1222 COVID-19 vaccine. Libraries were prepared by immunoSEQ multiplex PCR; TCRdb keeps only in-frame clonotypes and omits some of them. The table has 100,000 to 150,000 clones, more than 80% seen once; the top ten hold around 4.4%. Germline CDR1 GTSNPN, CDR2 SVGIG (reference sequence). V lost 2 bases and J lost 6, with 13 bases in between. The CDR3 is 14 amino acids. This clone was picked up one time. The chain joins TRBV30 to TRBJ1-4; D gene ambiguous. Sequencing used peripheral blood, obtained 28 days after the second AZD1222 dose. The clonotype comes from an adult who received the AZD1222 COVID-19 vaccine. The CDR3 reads CAWSLRPVDEKLFF. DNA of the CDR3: TGTGCCTGGAGTCTCCGGCCCGTCGATGAAAAACTGTTTTTT.